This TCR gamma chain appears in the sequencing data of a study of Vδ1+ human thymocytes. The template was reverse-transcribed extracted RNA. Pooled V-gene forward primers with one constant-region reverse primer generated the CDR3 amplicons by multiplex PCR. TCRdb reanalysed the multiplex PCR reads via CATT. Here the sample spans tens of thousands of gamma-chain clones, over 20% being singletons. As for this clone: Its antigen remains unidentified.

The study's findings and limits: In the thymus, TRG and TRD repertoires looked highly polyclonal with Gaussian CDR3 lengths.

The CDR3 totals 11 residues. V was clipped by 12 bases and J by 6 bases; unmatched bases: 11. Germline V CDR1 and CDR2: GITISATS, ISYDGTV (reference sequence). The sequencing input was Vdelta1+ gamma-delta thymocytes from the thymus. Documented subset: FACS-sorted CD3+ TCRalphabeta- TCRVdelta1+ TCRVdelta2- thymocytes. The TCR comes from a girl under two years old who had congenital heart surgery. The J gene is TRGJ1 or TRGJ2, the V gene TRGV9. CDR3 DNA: TGTGCCCAATCGGGGGGTTATAAGAAACTCTTT. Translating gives CAQSGGYKKLF.